The 15 T cell receptor beta chains presented below share a single source sample, sequenced in a study of shared clonotypes between healthy human individuals. Method: immunoSEQ multiplex PCR; TCRdb's copy keeps in-frame clones and lacks some. Here the sample spans about 590,000 clones, roughly 95% being singletons. The naive CD8 population came from CD45RO-negative cells selected for CCR7, without terminally differentiated effector memory CD45RA+ cells. Sequencing was done on a sample of naive CD8+ T cells sorted from blood. The receptors come from a woman aged 25 to 39 in good health.

The J gene is TRBJ2-7, the V gene TRBV14, with D unclear. The CDR3 loop spans 11 amino acids. The germline gives CDR1 SGHDN, CDR2 FVKESK. The germline V and J ends were trimmed by 1 base and 7 bases, with 5 bases remaining between them. For the CDR3, the DNA is TGTGCCAGCAGCCAAGGTCTAGAGCAGTACTTC. Translating it yields CASSQGLEQYF.

A single count supports this clone. J is TRBJ2-3 and V is TRBV11-2; no clear D gene. The CDR3 covers 16 residues. The germline CDR1 and CDR2 sequences are SGHAT and FQNNGV. The V end was cut by 2 bases, the J end by 3 bases, with 15 bases between. CDR3 sequence reads: CASSLWKAGITDTQYF. CDR3 nucleotide sequence: TGTGCCAGCAGCTTATGGAAGGCTGGAATAACAGATACGCAGTATTTT.

As to this clone: The sample carries other DNA sequences with the same CDR3. The gene calls are TRBV13 and TRBJ2-7; 8 positions agree with TRBD2. CDR3 length: 14 residues. The V and J ends lost 0 bases and 4 bases, in that order; junction bases with no gene match: 2. Germline CDR1 PRHDT, CDR2 FYEKMQ (reference sequence). The CDR3 region is CASSLGSGRYEQYF. The CDR3 DNA is TGTGCCAGCAGCTTAGGGAGCGGGAGATACGAGCAGTACTTC. The full variable domain, completed using reference TRBV13 and TRBJ2-7, is AAGVIQSPRHLIKEKRETATLKCYPIPRHDTVYWYQQGPGQDPQFLISFYEKMQSDKGSIPDRFSAQQFSDYHSELNMSSLELGDSALYFCASSLGSGRYEQYFGPGTRLTVT.

The V gene is TRBV29-1, the J gene TRBJ2-2; D perhaps matches TRBD1 (6 bases). The CDR3 consists of 13 residues. Between the trimmed V and J ends, which lost 5 bases and 1 base, there was a span of 8 bases. Per the germline V gene, CDR1 is SQVTM and CDR2 is ANQGSEA. CDR3 bases: TGCAGCGTTTCAGGGGAGAACACCGGGGAGCTGTTTTTT. Residues: CSVSGENTGELFF.

Only one count was recorded for this clone. The chain uses TRBV25-1 and TRBJ1-1; D call uncertain. V lost 5 bases, J lost 0 bases, and 10 bases lay in between. CDR1 is MGHDK, CDR2 SYGVNS, per germline. This CDR3 has 14 amino acids. CDR3 DNA: TGTGCCAGCAGTATACTAGGAATGAACACTGAAGCTTTCTTT. This sequence encodes CASSILGMNTEAFF. The full variable domain, with the rest looked up from reference TRBV25-1 and TRBJ1-1, is EADIYQTPRYLVIGTGKKITLECSQTMGHDKMYWYQQDPGMELHLIHYSYGVNSTEKGDLSSESTVSRIRTEHFPLTLESARPSHTSQYLCASSILGMNTEAFFGQGTRLTVV.

The rearrangement joins TRBV7-9 to TRBJ1-1; no reliable D call. The CDR3 contains 12 residues. Germline V gene data show CDR1 as SEHNR and CDR2 as FQNEAQ (reference sequence). Trimming left V 4 bases short and J 8 bases short, with 11 bases between. The CDR3 DNA reads as TGTGCCAGCAGCTCCGACGGTAGAGAAGCTTTCTTT. Its translation: CASSSDGREAFF.

V is TRBV4-2 and J is TRBJ2-3; weak D call: TRBD2 (6 bases). Trimming stripped 5 bases from V and 1 base from J, with 13 bases between. CDR3 length equals 15 residues. The germline gives CDR1 LGHNA, CDR2 YNFKEQ. The DNA of the CDR3 is TGTGCCAGCAGCTCACTCACGGGGGGCACAGATACGCAGTATTTT. This codes for CASSSLTGGTDTQYF.

CDR3 region: CASSQRTGASQPQHF. CDR3 nucleotide sequence: TGTGCCAGCAGCCAACGAACAGGGGCCAGTCAGCCCCAGCATTTT. The rearrangement joins TRBV16 to TRBJ1-5; 7 bases match TRBD1. The junction had 7 bases not matched to a gene; V was cut back by 2 bases and J by 6 bases. The germline CDR1 and CDR2 sequences are KGHSY and FQNENV. The CDR3 contains 15 residues.

This chain uses TRBV7-9 with TRBJ2-3; unclear D gene. V lost 5 bases and J lost 5, with 11 bases in between. This CDR3 has 13 residues. CDR1 SEHNR and CDR2 FQNEAQ come from the germline V gene (reference sequence). CDR3 protein: CASSPPRVDTQYF. CDR3 nucleotides: TGTGCCAGCAGCCCCCCTAGAGTAGATACGCAGTATTTT.

The V gene is TRBV5-1, the J gene TRBJ2-5, with D possibly TRBD2 on 5 matching bases. The CDR3 covers 14 residues. Germline assignment: CDR1 SGHRS and CDR2 YFSETQ. V lost 4 bases and J lost 5, with 15 bases in between. Written as DNA, the CDR3 is TGCGCCAGCAGCGCACATGGGAGTGGCGAGACCCAGTACTTC. As protein: CASSAHGSGETQYF. The full variable domain, its missing parts supplied by reference TRBV5-1 and TRBJ2-5, is KAGVTQTPRYLIKTRGQQVTLSCSPISGHRSVSWYQQTPGQGLQFLFEYFSETQRNKGNFPGRFSGRQFSNSRSEMNVSTLELGDSALYLCASSAHGSGETQYFGPGTRLLVL.

Details on this clone: Other DNA variants within this sample encode the same CDR3. CDR3: CASSPGGNYGYTF. CDR3 in DNA: TGTGCCAGCAGTCCAGGGGGGAACTATGGCTACACCTTC. This chain uses TRBV27 with TRBJ1-2, with 7 bases lining up with TRBD1. CDR1 MNHEY and CDR2 SMNVEV come from the germline V gene (reference sequence). The CDR3 sequence is 13 residues long. J was trimmed by 2 bases and V by 5 bases; bases with no gene match: 2.

The rearrangement uses TRBV5-8 and TRBJ2-1, with 7 positions matching TRBD2. V dropped 0 bases and J dropped 10; count of bases not matched to a gene: 10. This CDR3 contains 15 residues. Germline lookup yields CDR1 SGHTS and CDR2 YDEGEE. CDR3 amino acids: CASSLATGLDLEQFF. The CDR3 DNA follows: TGTGCCAGCAGCTTGGCCACCGGACTAGACCTGGAGCAGTTCTTC.

This rearrangement joins TRBV11-2 to TRBJ2-5; no firm D call. This CDR3 region has 12 residues. The ends were cut back, 5 bases at V and 5 bases at J, with 9 bases in the middle. Germline values: CDR1 SGHAT, CDR2 FQNNGV. CDR3 sequence reads: CASSPYGETQYF. The CDR3, as DNA: TGTGCCAGCAGCCCCTACGGGGAGACCCAGTACTTC.

CDR3: CASSIDGSFSNQPQHF. The CDR3 DNA follows: TGTGCCAGTAGTATAGATGGCTCGTTTAGCAATCAGCCCCAGCATTTT. The chain recombines TRBV19 with TRBJ1-5; D uncertain. Trimming left V 0 bases short and J 0 bases short, with 9 bases between. The CDR3 consists of 16 residues. CDR1 and CDR2 (germline): LNHDA, SQIVND (reference sequence).

The rearrangement uses TRBV9 and TRBJ2-2, with 10 bases fitting TRBD2. CDR3 length: 16 residues. From germline, CDR1 is SGDLS and CDR2 YYNGEE. The ends lost 0 bases at V and 5 bases at J; junction bases unmatched: 4. The CDR3 region is CASSVEAGGPTGELFF. CDR3 DNA sequence: TGTGCCAGCAGCGTAGAAGCGGGAGGGCCAACCGGGGAGCTGTTTTTT.